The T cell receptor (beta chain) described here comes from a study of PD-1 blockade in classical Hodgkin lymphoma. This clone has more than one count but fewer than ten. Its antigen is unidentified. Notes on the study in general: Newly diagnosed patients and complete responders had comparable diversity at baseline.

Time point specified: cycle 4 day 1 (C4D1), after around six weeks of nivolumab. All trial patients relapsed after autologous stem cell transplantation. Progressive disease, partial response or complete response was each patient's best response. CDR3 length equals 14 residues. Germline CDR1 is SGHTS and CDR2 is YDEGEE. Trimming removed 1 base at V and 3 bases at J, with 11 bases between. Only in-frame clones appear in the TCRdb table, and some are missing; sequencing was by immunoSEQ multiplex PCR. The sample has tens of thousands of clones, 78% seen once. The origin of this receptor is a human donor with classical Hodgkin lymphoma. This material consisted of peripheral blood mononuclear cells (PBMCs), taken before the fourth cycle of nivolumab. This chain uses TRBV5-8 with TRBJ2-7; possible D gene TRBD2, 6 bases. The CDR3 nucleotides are TGTGCCAGCAGCTTGTTGCAGGGAGGCTACGAGCAGTACTTC. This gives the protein CASSLLQGGYEQYF.